This T cell receptor beta chain was found in a study of tumor and adjacent non-tumor tissue in lung cancer. The study, taken as a whole, reports: In normal lung, the top 100 clones were significantly more dominant than in tumor. Tumor TCR diversity, when higher, was linked to shorter survival. Tumor tissue had significantly higher TCR diversity than normal lung.

TCRbeta libraries were built with three rounds of nested PCR, modified from ARM-PCR. TCRdb recomputed calls from the multiplex PCR reads with MiXCR, one row per CDR3 protein. The repertoire includes roughly 81,000 distinct CDR3 sequences, about three fifths of them detected once, and 15% sits in the top ten. As for this clonotype: Its antigen is currently unknown. This may arise from a read error, as a much more abundant clone is one base away.

This sample's RNA came from whole unsorted tissue. This CDR3 has 15 residues. Germline values: CDR1 LGHNA, CDR2 YNFKEQ. This receptor was obtained from a man aged 70 or older with non-small cell lung cancer. The specimen was lung tumor tissue. This chain joins TRBV4-2 and TRBJ1-5; TRBD1 might be the D (5 bases). CDR3 amino acids: CAISQEVRGWQPQHF. Written as DNA, the CDR3 is TGTGCCATCAGCCAAGAGGTCCGGGGCTGGCAGCCCCAGCATTTT.